Below are 27 T cell receptor beta chains sequenced from a single sample in a study of stem cell transplantation in POMP-related autoinflammatory disease (dated by TCRdb to about 2021). Libraries were made using the immunoSEQ multiplex PCR assay. Here the immuneACCESS table is served through TCRdb, limited to in-frame sequences with V and J called. Missing clones are a known gap in these copies; in checked studies unresolved V genes cover under half, and the rest lacks a known reason. Within this sample are about 26,000 clones, with roughly four fifths of them counted one time only. Of the sample, approximately 2.4% is held by the ten largest clones. The time point label corresponds to: before hematopoietic stem cell transplant. The sample consisted of CD4+ T cells from PBMCs, taken before stem cell transplantation. These receptors were obtained from a human donor with POMP-related autoinflammation and immune dysregulation (PRAID).

The chain links TRBV27 to TRBJ2-5; 9 bases align to TRBD1. The V segment lost 5 bases and the J segment 4 bases; nucleotides outside the gene matches: 2. Germline V gives CDR1 MNHEY, CDR2 SMNVEV (reference sequence). The CDR3 covers 13 residues. CDR3 nucleotide sequence: TGTGCCAGCAGTCGACAGGGGGGAGAGACCCAGTACTTC. As protein: CASSRQGGETQYF.

The V gene is TRBV10-2, the J gene TRBJ1-1; no reliable D call. With 1 base removed from V and 8 bases from J, the gap between germline ends came to 5 bases. CDR3 length: 11 residues. Germline assignment: CDR1 WSHSY and CDR2 SAAADI. CDR3 in DNA: TGCGCCAGCAGTGAGTTGCTCGAAGCTTTCTTT. Its protein product is CASSELLEAFF.

The V gene is TRBV30, the J gene TRBJ2-1; TRBD1 matches 8 bases. The CDR3 has 15 amino acids. J was trimmed by 7 bases and V by 0 bases; bases with no gene match: 8. Germline CDR1 reads GTSNPN; CDR2 reads SVGIG (reference sequence). CDR3 sequence (DNA): TGTGCCTGGAGTGTCCAGGGGGCGCGGGTTAATGAGCAGTTCTTC. Residues: CAWSVQGARVNEQFF.

The chain is built from TRBV10-3 and TRBJ1-2; D is undetermined. CDR3 size: 15 residues. Germline CDR1 and CDR2: ENHRY and SYGVKD. V lost 7 bases and J 0 bases, leaving 15 bases between the germline ends. The DNA of the CDR3 is TGTGCCATCAACCGCGGGGAGATCTCTAACTATGGCTACACCTTC. It is translated as CAINRGEISNYGYTF.

The sample holds a few counts of this clone. The chain combines TRBV6-6 with TRBJ1-1, with D possibly matching TRBD1 (6 bases). The CDR3 spans 13 residues. V was cut by 11 bases and J by 4 bases, with 17 bases left in between. Germline lookup yields CDR1 MNHNY and CDR2 SVGAGI (reference sequence). CDR3 nucleotide sequence: TGTGCCGTTCGGGAGGGGGGGCTCACTGAAGCTTTCTTT. Its translation: CAVREGGLTEAFF.

The V and J genes are TRBV5-1 and TRBJ2-2; D possibly corresponds to TRBD2 (6 bases). Germline V gene lookup returns CDR1 SGHRS and CDR2 YFSETQ. V lost 1 base and J 3 bases, leaving 10 bases between the germline ends. This CDR3 has 15 residues. The CDR3 DNA is TGCGCCAGCAGCTTGAAGTGGGGGGACACCGGGGAGCTGTTTTTT. Its protein product is CASSLKWGDTGELFF.

J is TRBJ1-2 and V is TRBV18, with D maybe TRBD1 (5 bases). The CDR3 totals 14 residues. Deletions cut 3 bases from V and 8 bases from J, with 16 bases between. The germline gives CDR1 KGHSH, CDR2 LQKENI. The CDR3 nucleotides are TGTGCCAGCTCACCCTCGACCCGGGAGGGGGGCTACACCTTC. This translates into CASSPSTREGGYTF.

The rearrangement uses TRBV28 and TRBJ1-5; D unresolved. From germline, CDR1 is MDHEN and CDR2 SYDVKM. This CDR3 has 14 residues. V lost 4 bases, J lost 2 bases, and 9 bases lay in between. The CDR3 loop reads CASSSYIGNQPQHF. The CDR3 coding sequence is TGTGCCAGCAGTTCCTACATAGGCAATCAGCCCCAGCATTTT.

This chain links TRBV28 with TRBJ1-4; D gene uncertain. Trimming took 4 bases from V and 5 from J, leaving 14 bases between them. Germline lookup yields CDR1 MDHEN and CDR2 SYDVKM. This CDR3 comprises 15 residues. In DNA, the CDR3 is TGTGCCAGCAGTTCCCCCCCCGGACGGAATGAAAAACTGTTTTTT. Amino acid sequence: CASSSPPGRNEKLFF.

This clone has just one count. This rearrangement joins TRBV7-2 to TRBJ2-1; TRBD1 or TRBD2 may be the D gene (5 bases each). V shed 7 bases and J shed 7 bases, with 20 bases lying between them. Germline-derived CDR1 and CDR2 are SGHTA and FQGNSA. The CDR3 runs to 15 residues. CDR3 DNA: TGTGCCAGCACCCTAGGGGCGGGCAGGGTTAATGAGCAGTTCTTC. Its protein is CASTLGAGRVNEQFF.

The rearrangement joins TRBV5-1 to TRBJ2-1; TRBD1 agrees at 11 bases. CDR1 is SGHRS, CDR2 YFSETQ, per germline. V was pared by 4 bases and J by 6 bases, with 6 bases of the junction left unmatched. This CDR3 region has 15 residues. CDR3 region: CASSPEGTGGNEQFF. The CDR3 DNA follows: TGCGCCAGCAGCCCCGAGGGGACAGGGGGCAATGAGCAGTTCTTC.

Only a few counts were recorded for this clone. V and J are TRBV5-1 and TRBJ1-2; D is unresolved. V was trimmed by 1 base and J by 7 bases, leaving 8 bases between them. CDR3 length equals 12 residues. Looked up from germline, CDR1 is SGHRS and CDR2 is YFSETQ. CDR3 in amino acids: CASSLPSGGYTF. CDR3 sequence (DNA): TGCGCCAGCAGCTTGCCGAGCGGTGGCTACACCTTC.

The chain combines TRBV2 with TRBJ1-3; 8 bases map to TRBD1. There are 11 residues in the CDR3. In germline, CDR1 is SNHLY, CDR2 FYNNEI. The V and J ends lost 5 bases and 10 bases, in that order; junction bases with no gene match: 1. The DNA of the CDR3 is TGTGCCAGCAGTCAGGGGGCGACCATATATTTT. It is translated as CASSQGATIYF.

The V call is TRBV25-1, the J call TRBJ2-7, with D unresolved. Germline V gene data show CDR1 as MGHDK and CDR2 as SYGVNS. Deletions cut 6 bases from V and 2 bases from J, with 20 bases between. This CDR3 has 16 amino acids. The CDR3 loop is CASSPFRRAAPYEQYF. The DNA of the CDR3 is TGTGCCAGCAGCCCCTTTCGTAGGGCGGCCCCCTACGAGCAGTACTTC.

In this sample, this clone turned up a few times. This chain joins TRBV9 and TRBJ1-2; 7 bases map to TRBD1. CDR3 length equals 15 residues. Germline V gene sequence: CDR1 SGDLS, CDR2 YYNGEE. V lost 1 base, J lost 4 bases, and 7 bases stayed unmatched. CDR3 in DNA: TGTGCCAGCAGCGTATCGAGGGGGCCGGCCTATGGCTACACCTTC. Translated, it gives CASSVSRGPAYGYTF. The whole variable domain, remainder taken from reference TRBV9 and TRBJ1-2, is DSGVTQTPKHLITATGQRVTLRCSPRSGDLSVYWYQQSLDQGLQFLIQYYNGEERAKGNILERFSAQQFPDLHSELNLSSLELGDSALYFCASSVSRGPAYGYTFGSGTRLTVV.

The chain links TRBV9 to TRBJ1-1; D call uncertain. Trimming took 0 bases from V and 2 from J, leaving 14 bases between them. CDR1 is SGDLS and CDR2 is YYNGEE in the germline V gene. There are 16 residues in the CDR3. This CDR3 is CASSVEADSSNTEAFF. CDR3 DNA: TGTGCCAGCAGCGTAGAGGCAGACTCTAGCAACACTGAAGCTTTCTTT.

The rearrangement joins TRBV20-1 to TRBJ2-7; D is undetermined. The CDR3 is made up of 11 amino acids. The V gene's germline CDR1 is DFQATT and CDR2 SNEGSKA (reference sequence). Trimming took 4 bases from V and 3 from J, leaving 7 bases between them. CDR3 sequence: CSAIWNYEQYF. CDR3 in DNA: TGCAGTGCTATCTGGAACTACGAGCAGTACTTC.

This chain links TRBV11-2 with TRBJ2-5; 10 nucleotides align to TRBD2. CDR3 length: 15 residues. Per the germline V gene, CDR1 is SGHAT and CDR2 is FQNNGV. The ends lost 1 base at V and 4 bases at J; junction bases unmatched: 3. The CDR3 spells CASSLGPSGGETQYF. CDR3 nucleotides: TGTGCCAGCAGCTTAGGTCCTAGCGGGGGAGAGACCCAGTACTTC. Supplemented by reference TRBV11-2 and TRBJ2-5, the full variable domain reads EAGVAQSPRYKIIEKRQSVAFWCNPISGHATLYWYQQILGQGPKLLIQFQNNGVVDDSQLPKDRFSAERLKGVDSTLKIQPAKLEDSAVYLCASSLGPSGGETQYFGPGTRLLVL.

The CDR3 sequence is CASSQGGTLAGGDEQYF. DNA for the CDR3: TGCGCCAGCAGCCAAGGCGGGACACTAGCGGGAGGAGACGAGCAGTACTTC. This chain joins TRBV4-1 and TRBJ2-7; 12 nucleotides match TRBD2. Germline V gives CDR1 MGHRA, CDR2 YSYEKL. Trimming cost V 1 base and J 5 bases; bases outside gene matches: 9. CDR3 length equals 17 residues.

The chain links TRBV2 to TRBJ2-5, with a weak D call TRBD2 (6 bases). In germline, CDR1 is SNHLY, CDR2 FYNNEI. Trimming pared 6 bases from V and 4 bases from J, leaving 9 bases between. The CDR3 length is 12 residues. CDR3 in amino acids: CASRGGGETQYF. In DNA form, the CDR3 reads TGTGCCAGCAGGGGGGGAGGAGAGACCCAGTACTTC.

V is TRBV18 and J is TRBJ2-6; D is undetermined. The CDR3 is 13 amino acids. Trimming cost V 2 bases and J 4 bases, with 3 bases left between them. Germline CDR1 and CDR2: KGHSH and LQKENI. In nucleotides, the CDR3 is TGTGCCAGCTCACCAACCGGGGCCAACGTCCTGACTTTC. It is translated as CASSPTGANVLTF.

The sample holds one count of this clone. This rearrangement joins TRBV28 to TRBJ1-1; weak D call: TRBD1 (6 bases). V dropped 6 bases and J dropped 8 bases, with 16 bases sitting between them. Per the germline V gene, CDR1 is MDHEN and CDR2 is SYDVKM. The CDR3 covers 13 residues. The CDR3 region is CASSSVHGTEAFF. The CDR3 nucleotides are TGTGCCAGCAGCTCAGTTCATGGGACAGAAGCTTTCTTT.

The DNA of the CDR3 is TGTGCCAGCAGTTACGGGGGGGAATCCGAGACCCAGTACTTC. This gives the protein CASSYGGESETQYF. This chain links TRBV6-5 with TRBJ2-5; 7 bases are a match to TRBD2. CDR1 is MNHEY, CDR2 SVGAGI, per germline. V shed 2 bases, J shed 5 bases, and the junction held 5 bases outside the gene matches. CDR3 length: 14 amino acids.

The CDR3 DNA follows: TGTGCCAGCAGTCATTCAGACAGGGGGCTATGGATGAACACTGAAGCTTTCTTT. Encoded protein: CASSHSDRGLWMNTEAFF. The V gene is TRBV28, the J gene TRBJ1-1; 10 nucleotides align to TRBD1. The CDR3 runs 18 residues. CDR1 is MDHEN and CDR2 is SYDVKM in the germline V gene. After removal of 5 bases from V and 0 bases from J, the junction contained 12 bases not matched to a gene.

V and J are TRBV7-9 and TRBJ2-1; 12 bases map to TRBD2. Trimming at V came to 0 bases and at J to 12 bases, leaving 12 bases not matched to a gene. The CDR3 runs 17 residues. Per the germline V gene, CDR1 is SEHNR and CDR2 is FQNEAQ (reference sequence). CDR3 in amino acids: CASSLAHGLAGLVGQFF. The CDR3 nucleotides read TGTGCCAGCAGCTTAGCGCACGGACTAGCGGGGCTTGTAGGGCAGTTCTTC.

DNA for the CDR3: TGTGCCAGTAGTACCCCGAGGGGAGGGATGAACACTGAAGCTTTCTTT. This translates into CASSTPRGGMNTEAFF. This chain links TRBV19 with TRBJ1-1, with D perhaps matching TRBD1 (5 bases). The germline V and J ends were trimmed by 4 bases and 0 bases, with 15 bases remaining between them. The CDR3 loop spans 16 amino acids. Germline CDR1 is LNHDA and CDR2 is SQIVND (reference sequence).

The V gene is TRBV6-1, the J gene TRBJ2-7; tentative D call: TRBD1 (6 bases). Germline V gene data show CDR1 as MNHNS and CDR2 as SASEGT. CDR3 size: 14 residues. V lost 6 bases, J lost 7 bases, and 19 bases lay in between. CDR3 amino acids: CASRTGYVTSEQYF. The CDR3 DNA reads TGTGCCAGCAGAACAGGGTACGTCACGTCGGAGCAGTACTTC.